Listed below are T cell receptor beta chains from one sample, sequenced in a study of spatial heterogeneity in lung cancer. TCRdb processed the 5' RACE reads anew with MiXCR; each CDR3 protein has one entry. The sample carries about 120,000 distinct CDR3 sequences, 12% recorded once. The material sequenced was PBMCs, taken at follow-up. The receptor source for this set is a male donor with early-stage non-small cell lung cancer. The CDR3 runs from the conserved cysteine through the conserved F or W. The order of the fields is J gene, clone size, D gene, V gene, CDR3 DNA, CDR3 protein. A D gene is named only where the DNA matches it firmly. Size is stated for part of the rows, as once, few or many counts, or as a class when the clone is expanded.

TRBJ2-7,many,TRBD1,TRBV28,TGTGCCACCAGATTCGACAGGGGCTACGAGCAGTACTTC,CATRFDRGYEQYF
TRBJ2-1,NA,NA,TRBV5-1,TGCGCCAGCAGCTCCCAGGTTAGCTCCTACAATGAGCAGTTCTTC,CASSSQVSSYNEQFF
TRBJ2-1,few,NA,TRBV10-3,TGTGCCATCAGTGAGACAGGGCCGGGTGAGCAGTTCTTC,CAISETGPGEQFF
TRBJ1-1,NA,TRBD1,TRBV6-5,TGTGCCAGCAGTCTGGACAGGGGGCAAAGTGAAGCTTTCTTT,CASSLDRGQSEAFF
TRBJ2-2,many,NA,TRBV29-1,TGCAGCGTTGGGGTACCTTGGAACACCGGGGAGCTGTTTTTT,CSVGVPWNTGELFF
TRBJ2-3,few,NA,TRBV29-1,TGCAGCGGTGAACAGGGCCTAGGACCAGATACGCAGTATTTT,CSGEQGLGPDTQYF
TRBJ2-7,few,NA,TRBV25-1,TGTGCCAGCAGTGAAGCCAGGTTCGCTGGATCCTACGAGCAGTACTTC,CASSEARFAGSYEQYF
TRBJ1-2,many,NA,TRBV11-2,TGTGCCAGCAGCTTAGTGGCAGGGGAGGGCTACACCTTC,CASSLVAGEGYTF
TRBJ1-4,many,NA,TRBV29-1,TGCAGCGTTGAACGGCAGGGTAAAGAAAAACTGTTTTTT,CSVERQGKEKLFF
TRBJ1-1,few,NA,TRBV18,TGTGCCAGCTCACCACCGCTGGGGGCAGGGGAAGCTTTCTTT,CASSPPLGAGEAFF
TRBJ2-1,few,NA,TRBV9,TGTGCCAGCAGCCCCCCCCGCGGACAGAGCTCCTACAATGAGCAGTTCTTC,CASSPPRGQSSYNEQFF
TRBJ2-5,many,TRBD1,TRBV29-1,TGCAGCGTTGGGCTCGAGTCAGGGGGCCTGACCCAGTACTTC,CSVGLESGGLTQYF
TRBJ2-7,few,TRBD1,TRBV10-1,TGCGCCAGCAGTACGGACAGGGAATTGGGCGAGCAGTACTTC,CASSTDRELGEQYF
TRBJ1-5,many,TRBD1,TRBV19,TGTGCCAGTAGTATAGGGGGGACAGCCCTCAATCAGCCCCAGCATTTT,CASSIGGTALNQPQHF
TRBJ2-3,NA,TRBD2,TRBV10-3,TGTGCCATCAGTGCGACACTAGCGGGGGTCACAGATACGCAGTATTTT,CAISATLAGVTDTQYF
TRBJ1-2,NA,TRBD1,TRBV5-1,TGCGCCAGCAGCTTGGTACAGGGGGCCTATGGCTACACCTTC,CASSLVQGAYGYTF
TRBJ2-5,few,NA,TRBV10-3,TGTGCCATCAGTGCGAGTACTAGAGGGGGCCAAGAGACCCAGTACTTC,CAISASTRGGQETQYF
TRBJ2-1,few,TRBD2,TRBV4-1,TGCGCCAGCAGCCAAGGCCAAAGCGGGGGGGCTTACAATGAGCAGTTCTTC,CASSQGQSGGAYNEQFF
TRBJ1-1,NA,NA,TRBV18,TGTGCCAGCTCACCAGTTACCCTGAACACTGAAGCTTTCTTT,CASSPVTLNTEAFF
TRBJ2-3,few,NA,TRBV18,TGTGCCAGCTCCCCCATCAGCGCAGGGCGCACAGATACGCAGTATTTT,CASSPISAGRTDTQYF
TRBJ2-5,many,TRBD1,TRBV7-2,TGTGCCAGCAGCCAAACAGGGGTCAATACCCAGTACTTC,CASSQTGVNTQYF
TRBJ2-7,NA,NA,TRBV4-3,TGCGCCAGCAGCCAAGTCGCGGATCCCACATACTACGAGCAGTACTTC,CASSQVADPTYYEQYF
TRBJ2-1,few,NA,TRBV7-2,TGTGCCAGCAGCTTAGGTTGGGCGACCTACAATGAGCAGTTCTTC,CASSLGWATYNEQFF
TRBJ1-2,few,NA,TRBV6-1,TGTGCCAGCAGTGAAGCGCGGGGTAGAGGCTACACCTTC,CASSEARGRGYTF
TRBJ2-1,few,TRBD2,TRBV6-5,TGTGCCAGCAGTTACTCTCCCGGGGGGGCAGATGAGCAGTTCTTC,CASSYSPGGADEQFF
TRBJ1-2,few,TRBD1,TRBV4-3,TGCGCCAGCAGCCAAGATCCAGGGGGCAACGGCTATGGCTACACCTTC,CASSQDPGGNGYGYTF
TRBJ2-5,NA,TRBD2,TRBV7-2,TGTGCCAGCAGCTTAGCTCGAGCGGGGGTAGAGACCCAGTACTTC,CASSLARAGVETQYF